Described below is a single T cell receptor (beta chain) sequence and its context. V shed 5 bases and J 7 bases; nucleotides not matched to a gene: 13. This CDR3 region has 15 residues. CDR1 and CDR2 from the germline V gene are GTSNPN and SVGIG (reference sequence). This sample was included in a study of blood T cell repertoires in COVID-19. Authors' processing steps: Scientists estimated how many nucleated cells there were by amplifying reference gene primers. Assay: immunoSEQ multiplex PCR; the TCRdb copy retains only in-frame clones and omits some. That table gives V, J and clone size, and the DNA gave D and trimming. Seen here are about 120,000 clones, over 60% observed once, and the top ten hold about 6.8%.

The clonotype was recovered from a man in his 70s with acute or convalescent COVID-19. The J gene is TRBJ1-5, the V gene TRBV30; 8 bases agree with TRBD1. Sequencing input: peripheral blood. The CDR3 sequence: CAWPRDRYPQQPQHF. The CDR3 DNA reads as TGTGCCTGGCCCCGGGACAGGTACCCCCAACAGCCCCAGCATTTT.